This paragraph reports one TCR beta chain. The data belong to a study of PD-L1 blockade in urothelial cancer. Study summary: Of prior chemotherapy regimens, patients had received between 0 and 3. Specimens of blood held a median count of approximately 150,000 T cells.

V dropped 3 bases and J dropped 2; count of bases not matched to a gene: 5. The CDR3 runs 15 residues. The germline V gene has CDR1 SGDLS and CDR2 YYNGEE. As to time point: peripheral blood 6 weeks after treatment start. The investigators introduced synthetic TCR analog templates into each PCR as spikes. Generated by immunoSEQ multiplex PCR, the TCRdb table keeps only in-frame clones and is missing some. The sample shows 60,000 to 80,000 clones, about 90% of them seen only once. This clonotype was obtained from a man in his sixties with urothelial cancer. This specimen was PBMCs, taken around atezolizumab (anti-PD-L1) treatment. The chain has TRBV9 and TRBJ2-3, with TRBD1 matching 8 bases. CDR3 DNA: TGTGCCAGCAGCGAGGGACAGGCCTTCACAGATACGCAGTATTTT. Amino acids: CASSEGQAFTDTQYF.